This paragraph reports one TCR beta chain. This may come from a read error, since a much larger clone is one base off. Researchers took RNA transcripts and amplified the TCR beta CDR3 regions from them. An initial round of RT-PCR targeting the TCR CDR3 relied on the HTBI primer set. One entry per CDR3 protein results from TCRdb running MiXCR on the multiplex PCR reads. The table lists over 200,000 distinct CDR3 sequences, roughly 15% of them singletons. CDR3 size: 16 residues. V gave up 5 bases and J gave up 4 bases; unmatched junction bases: 8. CDR1 is PRHDT and CDR2 is FYEKMQ in the germline V gene (reference sequence). The entry originates in a study of T cells in Graves' hyperthyroidism and ophthalmopathy.

Sequenced input: blood. The chain uses TRBV13 and TRBJ2-1; 10 bases are shared with TRBD1. The sequence was collected from a middle-aged woman with Graves' hyperthyroidism that later progressed to Graves' ophthalmopathy. For the CDR3, the DNA is TGTGCCAGCAGCCACACCGGGACAGGGGTATACAATGAGCAGTTCTTC. Translation gives CASSHTGTGVYNEQFF. The variable domain in full, completed from reference TRBV13 and TRBJ2-1, reads AAGVIQSPRHLIKEKRETATLKCYPIPRHDTVYWYQQGPGQDPQFLISFYEKMQSDKGSIPDRFSAQQFSDYHSELNMSSLELGDSALYFCASSHTGTGVYNEQFFGPGTRLTVL.